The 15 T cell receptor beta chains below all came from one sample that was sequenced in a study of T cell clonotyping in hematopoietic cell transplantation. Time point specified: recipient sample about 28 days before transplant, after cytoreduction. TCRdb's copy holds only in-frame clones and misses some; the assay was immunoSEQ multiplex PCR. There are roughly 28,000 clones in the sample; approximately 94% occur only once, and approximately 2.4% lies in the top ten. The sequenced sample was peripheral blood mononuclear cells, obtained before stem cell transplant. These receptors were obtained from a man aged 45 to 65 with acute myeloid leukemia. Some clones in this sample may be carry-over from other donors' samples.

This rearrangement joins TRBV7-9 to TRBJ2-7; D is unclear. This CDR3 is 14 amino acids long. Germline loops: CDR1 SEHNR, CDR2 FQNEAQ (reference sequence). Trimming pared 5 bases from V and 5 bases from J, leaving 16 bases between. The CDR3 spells CASSIGSGPDEQYF. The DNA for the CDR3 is TGTGCCAGCAGCATAGGATCGGGCCCGGACGAGCAGTACTTC.

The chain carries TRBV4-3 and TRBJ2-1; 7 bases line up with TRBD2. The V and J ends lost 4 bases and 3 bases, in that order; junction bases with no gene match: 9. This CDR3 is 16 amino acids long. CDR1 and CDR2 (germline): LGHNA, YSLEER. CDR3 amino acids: CASSRGRASGYNEQFF. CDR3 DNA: TGCGCCAGCAGCCGGGGCCGGGCTAGCGGCTACAATGAGCAGTTCTTC.

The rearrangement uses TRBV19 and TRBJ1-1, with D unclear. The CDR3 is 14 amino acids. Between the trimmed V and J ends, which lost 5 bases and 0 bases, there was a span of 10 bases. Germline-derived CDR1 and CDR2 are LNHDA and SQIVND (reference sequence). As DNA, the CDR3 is TGTGCCAGTAGTGAGGGCCTCATGAACACTGAAGCTTTCTTT. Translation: CASSEGLMNTEAFF.

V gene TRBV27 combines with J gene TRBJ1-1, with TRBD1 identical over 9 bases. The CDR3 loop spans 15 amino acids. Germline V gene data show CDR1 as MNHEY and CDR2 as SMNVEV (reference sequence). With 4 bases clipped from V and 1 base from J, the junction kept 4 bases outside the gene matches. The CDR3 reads CASSSGTGQNTEAFF. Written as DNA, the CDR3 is TGTGCCAGCAGTTCAGGGACAGGGCAGAACACTGAAGCTTTCTTT.

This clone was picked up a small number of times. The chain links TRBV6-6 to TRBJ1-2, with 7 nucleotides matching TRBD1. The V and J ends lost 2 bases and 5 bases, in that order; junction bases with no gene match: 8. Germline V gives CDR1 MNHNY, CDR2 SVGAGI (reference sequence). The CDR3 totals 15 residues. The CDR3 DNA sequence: TGTGCCAGCAGTTACACTCCGGGACAGTCGTATGGCTACACCTTC. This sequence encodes CASSYTPGQSYGYTF.

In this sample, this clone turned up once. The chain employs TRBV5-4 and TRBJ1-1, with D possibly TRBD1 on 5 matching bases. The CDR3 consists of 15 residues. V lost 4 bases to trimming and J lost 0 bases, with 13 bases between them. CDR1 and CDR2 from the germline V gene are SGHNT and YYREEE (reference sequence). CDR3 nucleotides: TGTGCCAGCAGCCCCCCGGGGACGCTGAACACTGAAGCTTTCTTT. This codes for CASSPPGTLNTEAFF.

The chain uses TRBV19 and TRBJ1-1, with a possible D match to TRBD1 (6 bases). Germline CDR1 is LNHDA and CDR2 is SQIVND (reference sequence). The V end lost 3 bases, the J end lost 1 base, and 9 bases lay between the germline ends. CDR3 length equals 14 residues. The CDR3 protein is CASSMNRANTEAFF. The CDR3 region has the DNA TGTGCCAGTAGTATGAACAGGGCGAACACTGAAGCTTTCTTT.

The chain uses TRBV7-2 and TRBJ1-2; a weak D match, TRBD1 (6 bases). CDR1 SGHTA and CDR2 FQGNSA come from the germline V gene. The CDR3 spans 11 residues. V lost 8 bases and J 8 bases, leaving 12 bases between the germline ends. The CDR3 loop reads CASGSGVGYTF. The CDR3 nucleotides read TGTGCCAGCGGCTCAGGGGTGGGCTACACCTTC. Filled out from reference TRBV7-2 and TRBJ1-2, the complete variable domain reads GAGVSQSPSNKVTEKGKDVELRCDPISGHTALYWYRQSLGQGLEFLIYFQGNSAPDKSGLPSDRFSAERTGGSVSTLTIQRTQQEDSAVYLCASGSGVGYTFGSGTRLTVV.

The CDR3 sequence: CASSLLAGAYTGELFF. The CDR3 coding sequence is TGTGCCAGCAGTTTATTAGCGGGAGCGTACACCGGGGAGCTGTTTTTT. V gene TRBV28 combines with J gene TRBJ2-2, with 9 bases identical to TRBD2. This CDR3 has 16 residues. Losses at the gene ends were 1 base for V and 3 bases for J; bases not matched to a gene: 3. Germline V gives CDR1 MDHEN, CDR2 SYDVKM.

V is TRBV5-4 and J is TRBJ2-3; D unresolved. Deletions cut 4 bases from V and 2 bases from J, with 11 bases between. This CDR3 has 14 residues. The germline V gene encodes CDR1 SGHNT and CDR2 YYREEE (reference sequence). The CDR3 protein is CASSLRAITDTQYF. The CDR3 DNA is TGTGCCAGCAGCCTGAGAGCTATCACAGATACGCAGTATTTT.

CDR3 coding DNA: TGTGCCAGCCGACTAGGCGGCACAGATACGCAGTATTTT. This translates into CASRLGGTDTQYF. The V gene is TRBV5-8, the J gene TRBJ2-3, with D perhaps matching TRBD2 (6 bases). The CDR3 runs 13 residues. V dropped 7 bases and J dropped 1 base, with 10 bases sitting between them. Germline CDR1 and CDR2: SGHTS and YDEGEE. Variable domain in full (rest from reference TRBV5-8 and TRBJ2-3): EAGVTQSPTHLIKTRGQQATLRCSPISGHTSVYWYQQALGLGLQFLLWYDEGEERNRGNFPPRFSGRQFPNYSSELNVNALELEDSALYLCASRLGGTDTQYFGPGTRLTVL.

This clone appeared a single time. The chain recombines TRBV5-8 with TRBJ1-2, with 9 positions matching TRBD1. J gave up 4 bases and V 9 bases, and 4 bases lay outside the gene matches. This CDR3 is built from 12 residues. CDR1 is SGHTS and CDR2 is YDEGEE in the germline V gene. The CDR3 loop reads CATRTGVYGYTF. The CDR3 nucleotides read TGTGCCACCCGGACAGGGGTCTATGGCTACACCTTC.

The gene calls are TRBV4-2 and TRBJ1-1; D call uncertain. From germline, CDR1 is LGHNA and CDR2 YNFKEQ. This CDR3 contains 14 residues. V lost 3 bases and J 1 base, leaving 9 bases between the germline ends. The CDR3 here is CASSHGVTNTEAFF. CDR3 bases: TGTGCCAGCAGCCACGGGGTGACGAACACTGAAGCTTTCTTT.

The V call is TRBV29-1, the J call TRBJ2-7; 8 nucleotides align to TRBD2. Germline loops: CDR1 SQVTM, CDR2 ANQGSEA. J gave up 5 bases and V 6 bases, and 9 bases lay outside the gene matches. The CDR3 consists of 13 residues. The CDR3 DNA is TGCAGCGTCCTTAGCGGGATTATCGACGAGCAGTACTTC. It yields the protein CSVLSGIIDEQYF.

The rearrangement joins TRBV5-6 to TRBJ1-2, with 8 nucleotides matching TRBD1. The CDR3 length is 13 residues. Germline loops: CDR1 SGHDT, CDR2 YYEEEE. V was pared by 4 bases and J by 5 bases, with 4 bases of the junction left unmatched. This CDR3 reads CASSPGGGYGYTF. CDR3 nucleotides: TGTGCCAGCAGCCCAGGGGGCGGGTATGGCTACACCTTC.